These 4 T cell receptor beta chains were all obtained from the same sample, sequenced in a study of response to subunit inactivated influenza vaccine. TCRdb passed the RT-PCR reads through MiXCR, listing each CDR3 protein once. The table records approximately 520,000 distinct CDR3 sequences, approximately 17% of them present only once. The sample was CD4+ T cells sorted from PBMCs, taken roughly 24 months after vaccination. The receptor set was obtained from a man between 50 and 75 years old who received an inactivated influenza vaccine.

This clonotype has just a few counts. The chain has TRBV20-1 and TRBJ2-7; TRBD2 aligns across 9 bases. Germline V CDR1 and CDR2: DFQATT, SNEGSKA (reference sequence). V gave up 2 bases and J gave up 6 bases; unmatched junction bases: 11. CDR3 size: 15 residues. The CDR3 DNA is TGCAGTGCTAGATTGTTGGTTAGCGGGAGTCGCGAGCAGTACTTC. Its translation is CSARLLVSGSREQYF.

The V gene is TRBV20-1, the J gene TRBJ2-3; D not resolved. Germline lookup yields CDR1 DFQATT and CDR2 SNEGSKA (reference sequence). V lost 1 base and J lost 2, with 10 bases in between. The CDR3 has 14 residues. CDR3 protein: CSARVRAVTDTQYF. CDR3 nucleotides: TGCAGTGCTAGAGTCCGAGCCGTCACAGATACGCAGTATTTT.

The V and J genes are TRBV5-1 and TRBJ1-1; D unresolved. The CDR3 length is 16 residues. Per germline, CDR1 SGHRS and CDR2 YFSETQ. V lost 0 bases to trimming and J lost 0 bases, with 12 bases between them. In nucleotides, the CDR3 is TGCGCCAGCAGCTTGGATAGTTTGGGCCTGAACACTGAAGCTTTCTTT. As protein: CASSLDSLGLNTEAFF.

The chain employs TRBV18 and TRBJ2-7; D call uncertain. The germline V gene has CDR1 KGHSH and CDR2 LQKENI. Trimming removed 1 base at V and 2 bases at J, with 15 bases between. The CDR3 runs 16 residues. The CDR3 sequence is CASSPRVVGLTYEQYF. In DNA form, the CDR3 reads TGTGCCAGCTCACCACGGGTCGTGGGTCTCACCTACGAGCAGTACTTC.